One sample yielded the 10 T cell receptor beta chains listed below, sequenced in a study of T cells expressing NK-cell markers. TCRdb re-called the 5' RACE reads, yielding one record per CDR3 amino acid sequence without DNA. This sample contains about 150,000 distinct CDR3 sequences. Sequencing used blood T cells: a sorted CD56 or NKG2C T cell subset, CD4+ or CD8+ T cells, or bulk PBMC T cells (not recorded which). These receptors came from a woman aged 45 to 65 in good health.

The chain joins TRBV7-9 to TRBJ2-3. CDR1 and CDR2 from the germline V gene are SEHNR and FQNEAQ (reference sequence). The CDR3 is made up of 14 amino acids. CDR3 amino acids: CASSFSGFTDTQYF.

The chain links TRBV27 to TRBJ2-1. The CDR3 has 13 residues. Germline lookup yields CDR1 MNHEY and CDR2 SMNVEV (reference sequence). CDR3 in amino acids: CASSLYSGNEQFF.

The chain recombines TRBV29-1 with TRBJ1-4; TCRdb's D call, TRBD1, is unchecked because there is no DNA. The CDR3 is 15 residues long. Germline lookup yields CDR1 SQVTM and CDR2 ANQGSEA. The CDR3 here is CSVLKPGQSNENLFF.

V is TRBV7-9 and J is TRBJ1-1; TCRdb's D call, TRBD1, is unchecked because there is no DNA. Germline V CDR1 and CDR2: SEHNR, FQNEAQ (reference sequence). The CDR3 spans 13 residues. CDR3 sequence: CASSTRDRPEAFF.

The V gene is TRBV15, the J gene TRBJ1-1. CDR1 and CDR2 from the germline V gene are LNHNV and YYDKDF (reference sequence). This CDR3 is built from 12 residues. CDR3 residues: CATSPVNTEAFF.

CDR3: CSVEGSGRAYEQFF. The chain carries TRBV29-1 and TRBJ2-1; TCRdb names TRBD2, which stays unverified in the absence of DNA. CDR3 size: 14 residues. Germline V gene lookup returns CDR1 SQVTM and CDR2 ANQGSEA.

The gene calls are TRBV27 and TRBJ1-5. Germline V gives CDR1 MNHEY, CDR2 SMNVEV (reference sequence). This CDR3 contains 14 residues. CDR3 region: CASNRGGPGQPQHF.

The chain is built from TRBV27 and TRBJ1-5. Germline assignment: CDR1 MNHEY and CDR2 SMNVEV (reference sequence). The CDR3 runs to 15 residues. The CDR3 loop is CASSLQNFGDQPQHF.

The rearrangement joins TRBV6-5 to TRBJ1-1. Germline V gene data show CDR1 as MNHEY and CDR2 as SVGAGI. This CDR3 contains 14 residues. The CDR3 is CASSGSSYDTEAFF.

The CDR3 here is CASSSMREKFTGELFF. This chain joins TRBV28 and TRBJ2-2. Germline CDR1 MDHEN, CDR2 SYDVKM. CDR3 size: 16 residues.